Here is one T cell receptor (beta chain) with its context. Its antigen is not identified. The repertoire was sequenced with immunoSEQ multiplex PCR; TCRdb's copy has only in-frame clones and lacks some. This table holds some 120,000 clones, 75% to 90% found once. This entry comes from a study of T cell responses to AZD1222 COVID-19 vaccine. General study findings and limits: Per reports, nearly half of all spike-specific TCRs target regions that are unmutated in variants.

The clonotype comes from an adult who received the AZD1222 COVID-19 vaccine. Sequenced here: peripheral blood, sampled 28 days after the second AZD1222 dose.

The CDR3 is CASSQGWGTEAFF. CDR3 nucleotide sequence: TGTGCCAGCAGCCAGGGGTGGGGCACTGAAGCTTTCTTT. This sequence joins TRBV7-3 and TRBJ1-1, with TRBD1 as a possible D gene (6 bases). The CDR3 has 13 amino acids. V gave up 5 bases and J gave up 4 bases, with 11 bases separating them. Germline V CDR1 and CDR2: SGHTA, FQGTGA. The full variable domain, completed using reference TRBV7-3 and TRBJ1-1, is GAGVSQTPSNKVTEKGKYVELRCDPISGHTALYWYRQSLGQGPEFLIYFQGTGAADDSGLPNDRFFAVRPEGSVSTLKIQRTERGDSAVYLCASSQGWGTEAFFGQGTRLTVV.